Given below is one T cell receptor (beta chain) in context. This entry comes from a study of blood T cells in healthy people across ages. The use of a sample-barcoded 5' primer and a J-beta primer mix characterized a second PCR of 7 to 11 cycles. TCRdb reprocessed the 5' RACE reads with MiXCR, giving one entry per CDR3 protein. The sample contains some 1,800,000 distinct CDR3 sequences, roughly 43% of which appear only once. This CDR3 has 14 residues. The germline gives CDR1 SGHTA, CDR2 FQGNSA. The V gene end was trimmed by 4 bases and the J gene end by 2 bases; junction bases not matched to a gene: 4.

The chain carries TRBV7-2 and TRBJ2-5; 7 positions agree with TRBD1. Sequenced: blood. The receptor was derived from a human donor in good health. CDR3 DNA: TGTGCCAGCAGCTCCCAGACAGGGCAAGAGACCCAGTACTTC. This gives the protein CASSSQTGQETQYF.